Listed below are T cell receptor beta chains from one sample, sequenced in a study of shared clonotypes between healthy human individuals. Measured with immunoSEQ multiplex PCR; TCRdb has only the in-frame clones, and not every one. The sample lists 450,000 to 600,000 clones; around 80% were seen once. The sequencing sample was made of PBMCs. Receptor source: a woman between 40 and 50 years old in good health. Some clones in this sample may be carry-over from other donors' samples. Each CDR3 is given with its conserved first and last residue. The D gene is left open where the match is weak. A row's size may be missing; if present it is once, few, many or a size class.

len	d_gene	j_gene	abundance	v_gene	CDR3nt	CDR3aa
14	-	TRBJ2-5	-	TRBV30	TGTGCCTGGGGTACGGGCCTAGCCCCAGAGACCCAGTACTTC	CAWGTGLAPETQYF
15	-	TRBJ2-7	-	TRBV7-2	TGTGCCAGCAGCCTAGTCGGGAGTGGGTCCTACGAGCAGTACTTC	CASSLVGSGSYEQYF
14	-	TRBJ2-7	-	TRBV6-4	TGTGCCAGCACTCACGGTCCTAGCGTGATCGAGCAGTACTTC	CASTHGPSVIEQYF
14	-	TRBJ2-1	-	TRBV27	TGTGCCAGCAGTTTGAGGAGGCCCGCCAATGAGCAGTTCTTC	CASSLRRPANEQFF
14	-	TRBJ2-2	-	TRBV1	TGCACCAGCAGCCAAGCCGGGGGGTCCGGGGAGCTGTTTTTT	CTSSQAGGSGELFF
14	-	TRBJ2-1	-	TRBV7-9	TGTGCCAGCAGCTTAGGACCTAACTACAATGAGCAGTTCTTC	CASSLGPNYNEQFF
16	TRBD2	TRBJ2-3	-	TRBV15	TGTGCCACCAGCAGAGGGGGGGGAGTTAGGCCAGATACGCAGTATTTT	CATSRGGGVRPDTQYF
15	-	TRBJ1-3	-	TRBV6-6	TGTGCCAGCACCGAGGGAGGCTTCTCTGGAAACACCATATATTTT	CASTEGGFSGNTIYF
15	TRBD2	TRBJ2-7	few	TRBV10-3	TGTGCCATCAGTGGTAGACTAGCATTCACCTACGAGCAGTACTTC	CAISGRLAFTYEQYF
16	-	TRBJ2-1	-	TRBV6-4	TGTGCCAGCAGCCTCAATCCGGCGGGATTAATAGATGAGCAGTTCTTC	CASSLNPAGLIDEQFF
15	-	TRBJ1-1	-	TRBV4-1	TGCGCCAGCAGCCAAGGGTGGGGCGAGGACACTGAAGCTTTCTTT	CASSQGWGEDTEAFF